This record looks at one TCR beta chain sequence and its context. The table came from immunoSEQ multiplex PCR; TCRdb's copy has only in-frame clones and leaves some out. The table lists some 250,000 clones, less than 90% of them singletons. This sample is part of a study of blood T cell repertoires in COVID-19. Study summary: Collection of acute and convalescent COVID-19 samples took place in the United States, Italy and Spain. T cells, B-cell-depleted T cells, or PBMCs supplied cDNA or gDNA.

The specimen was peripheral blood. This clonotype was sampled from a man aged 55-75 years with acute or convalescent COVID-19.

The CDR3 bases are TGTGCCAGCAGTACCCTACAGGGTGGCTACACCTTC. Amino acids: CASSTLQGGYTF. The chain carries TRBV28 and TRBJ1-2; D possibly corresponds to TRBD1 (6 bases). This CDR3 is 12 amino acids long. V dropped 5 bases and J dropped 7 bases, with 11 bases sitting between them. The germline V gene has CDR1 MDHEN and CDR2 SYDVKM.